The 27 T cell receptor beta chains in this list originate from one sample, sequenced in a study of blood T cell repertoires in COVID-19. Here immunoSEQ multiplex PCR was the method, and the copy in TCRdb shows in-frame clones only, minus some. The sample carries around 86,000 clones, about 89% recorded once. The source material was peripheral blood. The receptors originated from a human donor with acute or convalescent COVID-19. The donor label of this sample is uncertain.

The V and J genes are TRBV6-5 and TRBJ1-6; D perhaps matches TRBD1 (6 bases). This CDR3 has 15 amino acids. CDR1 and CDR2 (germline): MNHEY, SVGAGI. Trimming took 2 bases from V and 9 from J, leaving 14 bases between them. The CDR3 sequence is CASSYGPGEGSPLHF. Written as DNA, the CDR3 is TGTGCCAGCAGTTACGGACCAGGGGAGGGTTCACCCCTCCACTTT.

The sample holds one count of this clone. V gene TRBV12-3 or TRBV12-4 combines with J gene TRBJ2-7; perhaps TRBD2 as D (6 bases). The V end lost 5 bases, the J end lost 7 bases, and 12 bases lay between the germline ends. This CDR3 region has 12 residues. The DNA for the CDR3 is TGTGCCAGCAGTGGAGGGTCTCGGGAGCAGTACTTC. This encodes CASSGGSREQYF.

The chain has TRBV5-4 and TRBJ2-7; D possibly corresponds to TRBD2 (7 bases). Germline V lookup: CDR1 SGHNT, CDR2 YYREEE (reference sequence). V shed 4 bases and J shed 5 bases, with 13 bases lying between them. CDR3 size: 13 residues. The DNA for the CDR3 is TGTGCCAGCAGCCCCGGGGGGCGAGACGAGCAGTACTTC. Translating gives CASSPGGRDEQYF.

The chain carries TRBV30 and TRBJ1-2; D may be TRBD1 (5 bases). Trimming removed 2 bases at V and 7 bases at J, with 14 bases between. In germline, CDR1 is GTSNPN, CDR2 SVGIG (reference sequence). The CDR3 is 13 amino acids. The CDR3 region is CAWSPGPGVGYTF. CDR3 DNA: TGTGCCTGGAGTCCGGGACCGGGGGTTGGCTACACCTTC. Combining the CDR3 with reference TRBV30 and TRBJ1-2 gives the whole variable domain SQTIHQWPATLVQPVGSPLSLECTVEGTSNPNLYWYRQAAGRGLQLLFYSVGIGQISSEVPQNLSASRPQDRQFILSSKKLLLSDSGFYLCAWSPGPGVGYTFGSGTRLTVV.

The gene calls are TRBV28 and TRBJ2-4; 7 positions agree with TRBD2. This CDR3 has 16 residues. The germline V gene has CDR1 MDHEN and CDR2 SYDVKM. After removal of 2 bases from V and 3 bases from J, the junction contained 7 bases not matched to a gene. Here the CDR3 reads CASSLPGGNGKNIQYF. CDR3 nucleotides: TGTGCCAGCAGTTTACCCGGGGGGAACGGCAAAAACATTCAGTACTTC.

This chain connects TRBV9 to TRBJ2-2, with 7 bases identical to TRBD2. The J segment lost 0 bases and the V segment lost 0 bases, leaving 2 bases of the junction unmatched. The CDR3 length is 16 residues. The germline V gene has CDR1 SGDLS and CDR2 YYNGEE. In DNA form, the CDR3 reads TGTGCCAGCAGCGTAGCGGGGGGTTCGAACACCGGGGAGCTGTTTTTT. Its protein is CASSVAGGSNTGELFF.

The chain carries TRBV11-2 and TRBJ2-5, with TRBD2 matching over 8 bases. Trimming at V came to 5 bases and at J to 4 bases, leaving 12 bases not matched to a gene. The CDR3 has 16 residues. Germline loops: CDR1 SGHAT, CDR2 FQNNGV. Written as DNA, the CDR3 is TGTGCCAGCAGCCCCGGGCGGCTAGCGGGTGGAGAGACCCAGTACTTC. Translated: CASSPGRLAGGETQYF.

Here the CDR3 DNA reads TGTGCCAGCAGCTTAGGAGCGGGGGGGGGCACAGATACGCAGTATTTT. Amino acids: CASSLGAGGGTDTQYF. This chain joins TRBV7-2 and TRBJ2-3; 10 bases are shared with TRBD2. This CDR3 spans 16 amino acids. V shed 1 base, J shed 1 base, and the junction held 2 bases outside the gene matches. Germline loops: CDR1 SGHTA, CDR2 FQGNSA.

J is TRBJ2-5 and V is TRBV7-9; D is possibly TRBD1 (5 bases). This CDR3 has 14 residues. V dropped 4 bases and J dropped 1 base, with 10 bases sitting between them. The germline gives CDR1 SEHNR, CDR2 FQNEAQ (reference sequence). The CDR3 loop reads CASSSDTFQETQYF. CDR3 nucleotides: TGTGCCAGCAGCTCGGACACGTTCCAAGAGACCCAGTACTTC. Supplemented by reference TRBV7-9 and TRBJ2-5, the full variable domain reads DTGVSQNPRHKITKRGQNVTFRCDPISEHNRLYWYRQTLGQGPEFLTYFQNEAQLEKSRLLSDRFSAERPKGSFSTLEIQRTEQGDSAMYLCASSSDTFQETQYFGPGTRLLVL.

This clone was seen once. This CDR3 reads CASSQGRDTEAFF. CDR3 bases: TGTGCCAGCAGCCAAGGGAGGGACACTGAAGCTTTCTTT. The chain carries TRBV3-1 (or the pseudogene TRBV3-2) and TRBJ1-1; no clear D gene. V shed 1 base and J shed 3 bases, with 6 bases lying between them. The CDR3 consists of 13 residues. Looked up from germline, CDR1 is LGHDT and CDR2 is YNNKEL (reference sequence).

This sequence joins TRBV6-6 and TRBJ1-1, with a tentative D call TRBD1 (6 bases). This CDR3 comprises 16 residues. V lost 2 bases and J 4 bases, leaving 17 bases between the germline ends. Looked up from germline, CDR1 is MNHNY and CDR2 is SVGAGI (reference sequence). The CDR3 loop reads CASSYTSQGQGTEAFF. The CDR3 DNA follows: TGTGCCAGCAGTTACACGTCACAGGGTCAGGGCACTGAAGCTTTCTTT.

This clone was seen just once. CDR3 region: CASKAAGNSYEQYF. The CDR3 bases are TGTGCCAGTAAGGCGGCAGGGAACTCCTACGAGCAGTACTTC. The chain couples TRBV19 to TRBJ2-7; TRBD1 is a possible D gene (5 bases). CDR1 is LNHDA and CDR2 is SQIVND in the germline V gene (reference sequence). The CDR3 sequence is 14 residues long. With 7 bases removed from V and 0 bases from J, the gap between germline ends came to 13 bases.

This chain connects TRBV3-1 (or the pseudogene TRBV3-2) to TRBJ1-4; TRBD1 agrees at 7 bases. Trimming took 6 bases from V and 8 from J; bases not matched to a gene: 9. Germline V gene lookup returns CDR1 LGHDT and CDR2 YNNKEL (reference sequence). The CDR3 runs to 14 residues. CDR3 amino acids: CASRTGGGEEKLFF. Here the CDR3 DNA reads TGTGCCAGCAGGACCGGAGGGGGCGAGGAAAAACTGTTTTTT.

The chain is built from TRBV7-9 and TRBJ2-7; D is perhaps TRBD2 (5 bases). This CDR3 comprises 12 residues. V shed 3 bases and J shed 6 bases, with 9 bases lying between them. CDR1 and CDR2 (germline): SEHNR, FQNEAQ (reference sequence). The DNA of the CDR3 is TGTGCCAGCAGCTTCCTCGGAGGCGAGCAGTACTTC. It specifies CASSFLGGEQYF.

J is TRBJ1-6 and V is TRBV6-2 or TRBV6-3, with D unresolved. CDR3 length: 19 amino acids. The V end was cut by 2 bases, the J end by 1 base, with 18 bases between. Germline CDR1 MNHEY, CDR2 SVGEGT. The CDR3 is CASSYDRDSGGSYNSPLHF. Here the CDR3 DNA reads TGTGCCAGCAGTTACGACCGCGACTCGGGTGGATCCTATAATTCACCCCTCCACTTT.

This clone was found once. The CDR3 DNA sequence: TGCGCCAGCAGCTTACTGAGATCCTCGGGCTACACCTTC. Its protein product is CASSLLRSSGYTF. This chain connects TRBV5-1 to TRBJ1-2; D gene ambiguous. Germline V gene lookup returns CDR1 SGHRS and CDR2 YFSETQ. V was shortened by 2 bases and J by 8 bases, with 13 bases between the two germline ends. This CDR3 comprises 13 residues. Full variable domain (outside the CDR3, taken from reference TRBV5-1 and TRBJ1-2): KAGVTQTPRYLIKTRGQQVTLSCSPISGHRSVSWYQQTPGQGLQFLFEYFSETQRNKGNFPGRFSGRQFSNSRSEMNVSTLELGDSALYLCASSLLRSSGYTFGSGTRLTVV.

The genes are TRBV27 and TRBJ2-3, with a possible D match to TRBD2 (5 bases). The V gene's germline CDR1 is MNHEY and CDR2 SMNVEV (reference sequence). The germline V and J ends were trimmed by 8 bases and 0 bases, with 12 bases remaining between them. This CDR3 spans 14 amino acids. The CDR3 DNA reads TGTGCCAGCGGAGCGGCTTCTAGCACAGATACGCAGTATTTT. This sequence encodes CASGAASSTDTQYF.

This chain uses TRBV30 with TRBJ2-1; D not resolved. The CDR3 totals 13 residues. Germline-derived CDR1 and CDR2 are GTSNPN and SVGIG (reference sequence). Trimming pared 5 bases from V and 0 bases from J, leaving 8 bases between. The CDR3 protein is CAWGRSSYNEQFF. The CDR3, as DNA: TGTGCCTGGGGCCGCAGCTCCTACAATGAGCAGTTCTTC.

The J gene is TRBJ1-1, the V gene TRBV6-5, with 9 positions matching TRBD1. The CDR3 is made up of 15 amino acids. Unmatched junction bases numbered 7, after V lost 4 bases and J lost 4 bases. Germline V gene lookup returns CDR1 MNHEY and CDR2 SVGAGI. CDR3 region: CASSLWGQGITEAFF. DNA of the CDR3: TGTGCCAGCAGTTTATGGGGACAGGGCATCACTGAAGCTTTCTTT.

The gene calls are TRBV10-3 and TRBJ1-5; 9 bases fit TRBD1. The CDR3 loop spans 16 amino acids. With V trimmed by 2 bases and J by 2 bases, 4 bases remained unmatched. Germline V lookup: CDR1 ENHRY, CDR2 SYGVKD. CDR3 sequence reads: CAISEGTGGGNQPQHF. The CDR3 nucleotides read TGTGCCATCAGTGAGGGTACAGGGGGCGGCAATCAGCCCCAGCATTTT.

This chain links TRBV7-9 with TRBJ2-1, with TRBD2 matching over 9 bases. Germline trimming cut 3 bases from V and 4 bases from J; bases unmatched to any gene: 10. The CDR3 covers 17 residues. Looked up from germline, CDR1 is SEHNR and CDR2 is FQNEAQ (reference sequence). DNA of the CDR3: TGTGCCAGCAGCTTGGACTTAAGCGGGGGGTTGTACAATGAGCAGTTCTTC. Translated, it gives CASSLDLSGGLYNEQFF.

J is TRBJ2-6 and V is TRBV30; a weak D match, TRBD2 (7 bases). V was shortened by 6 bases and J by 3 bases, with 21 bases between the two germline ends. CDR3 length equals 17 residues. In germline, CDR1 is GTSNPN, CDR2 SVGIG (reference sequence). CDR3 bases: TGTGCCTGCACCGGGGGGAACCCCAGGGGTGGGGCCAACGTCCTGACTTTC. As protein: CACTGGNPRGGANVLTF.

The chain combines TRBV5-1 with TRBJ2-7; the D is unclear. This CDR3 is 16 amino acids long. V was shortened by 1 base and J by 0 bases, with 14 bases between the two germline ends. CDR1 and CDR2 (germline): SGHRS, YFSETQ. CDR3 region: CASSLSPGRSSYEQYF. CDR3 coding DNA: TGCGCCAGCAGCTTGTCCCCCGGAAGGAGCTCCTACGAGCAGTACTTC.

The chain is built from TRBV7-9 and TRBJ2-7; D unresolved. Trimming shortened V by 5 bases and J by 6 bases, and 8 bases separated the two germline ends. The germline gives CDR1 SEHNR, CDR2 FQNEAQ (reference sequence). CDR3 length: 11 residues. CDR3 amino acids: CASSVRGEQYF. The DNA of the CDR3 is TGTGCCAGCAGCGTCAGAGGCGAGCAGTACTTC.

CDR3 DNA sequence: TGTGCCAGCAGCCAAGTTTTAAACACCTACACCGGGGAGCTGTTTTTT. This codes for CASSQVLNTYTGELFF. This chain connects TRBV3-1 (or the pseudogene TRBV3-2) to TRBJ2-2; D gene ambiguous. This CDR3 spans 16 amino acids. Germline assignment: CDR1 LGHDT and CDR2 YNNKEL (reference sequence). V lost 1 base and J 3 bases, leaving 12 bases between the germline ends.

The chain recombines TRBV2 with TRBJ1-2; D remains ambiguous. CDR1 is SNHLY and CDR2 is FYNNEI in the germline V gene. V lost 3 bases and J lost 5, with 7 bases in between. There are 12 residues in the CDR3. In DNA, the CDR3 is TGTGCCAGCAGTGATAGCGCTTATGGCTACACCTTC. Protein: CASSDSAYGYTF.

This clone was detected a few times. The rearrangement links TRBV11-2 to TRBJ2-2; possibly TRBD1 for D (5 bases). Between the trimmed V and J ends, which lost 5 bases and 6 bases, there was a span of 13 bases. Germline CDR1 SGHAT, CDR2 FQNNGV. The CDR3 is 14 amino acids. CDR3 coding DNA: TGTGCCAGCAGCCCACCAGGGTGGGCCGGGGAGCTGTTTTTT. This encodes CASSPPGWAGELFF.